These 19 T cell receptor beta chains share one sample of origin, sequenced in a study of prognosis after radiotherapy for stage I lung cancer. Two-round multiplex PCR, the amplification method, yielded TCR beta CDR3 from genomic DNA. Initially, in first-round PCR, primers specific to each TRBV and TRBJ gene were used. TCRdb re-called the multiplex PCR reads through MiXCR, storing one row per CDR3 protein. The sample holds under 20,000 distinct CDR3 sequences, about 50% seen once. This material consisted of PBMCs, taken before or after stereotactic body radiation therapy (not recorded which). The receptors here all came from a donor over 45 with non-small cell lung cancer.

The gene calls are TRBV12-3 or TRBV12-4 and TRBJ1-5, with 10 positions matching TRBD1. The CDR3 is 15 amino acids. Trimming cost V 6 bases and J 5 bases; bases outside gene matches: 7. In DNA form, the CDR3 reads TGTGCCAGCAGGAAGGCCGGGACAGGGGATCAGCCCCAGCATTTT. It specifies CASRKAGTGDQPQHF.

This clonotype occurred many times. The chain is built from TRBV18 and TRBJ2-7; either TRBD1 or TRBD2 may supply D (5 bases each). Germline values: CDR1 KGHSH, CDR2 LQKENI. This CDR3 is 13 amino acids long. V shed 2 bases and J shed 2 bases, with 7 bases lying between them. The CDR3 DNA follows: TGTGCCAGCTCACCAATGGGGGCCTACGAGCAGTACTTC. It encodes CASSPMGAYEQYF. Variable domain in full (rest from reference TRBV18 and TRBJ2-7): NAGVMQNPRHLVRRRGQEARLRCSPMKGHSHVYWYRQLPEEGLKFMVYLQKENIIDESGMPKERFSAEFPKEGPSILRIQQVVRGDSAAYFCASSPMGAYEQYFGPGTRLTVT.

In the case of this clonotype: This is likely an artifact of a read error, given a far larger clone one base away. The gene calls are TRBV6-8 and TRBJ2-7, with TRBD2 identical over 12 bases. CDR3 length: 15 amino acids. CDR1 and CDR2 (germline): MNHGY, SAAAGT. CDR3 bases: TGTGCCAGCAGTTACTCGACTAGCGGGAGCTACGAGCATTACTTC. It specifies CASSYSTSGSYEHYF.

This clonotype showed up just a few times. The CDR3 region has the DNA TGTGCCAGCAGCTTAATTGGCACTAGCACAGATACGCAGTATTTT. It specifies CASSLIGTSTDTQYF. The gene calls are TRBV7-3 and TRBJ2-3; no reliable D call. The CDR3 extends over 15 amino acids. Germline values: CDR1 SGHTA, CDR2 FQGTGA. Trimming removed 1 base from V and 0 bases from J, with 8 bases in between.

The CDR3 nucleotides read TGTGCCAGCAGTTACCGAGGAGATACGCAGTATTTT. Its translation is CASSYRGDTQYF. The genes are TRBV6-2 or TRBV6-3 and TRBJ2-3; unclear D gene. The CDR3 spans 12 residues. V was trimmed by 2 bases and J by 5 bases, leaving 5 bases between them. Germline V gives CDR1 MNHEY, CDR2 SVGEGT.

With regard to this clonotype: A far larger clone is one base from this, pointing to a likely read error. The CDR3 sequence: CASMGNANTGELFF. The CDR3 DNA reads as TGTGCCAGCATGGGTAACGCGAACACCGGGGAGCTGTTTTTT. V gene TRBV6-4 combines with J gene TRBJ2-2; D is uncertain. The CDR3 consists of 14 residues. V was shortened by 7 bases and J by 0 bases, with 9 bases between the two germline ends. Germline V lookup: CDR1 MRHNA, CDR2 SNTAGT.

This clonotype was counted at least ten times. The chain combines TRBV3-1 with TRBJ2-7; D is ambiguous. CDR1 is LGHDT, CDR2 YNNKEL, per germline (reference sequence). V was trimmed by 4 bases and J by 0 bases, leaving 7 bases between them. The CDR3 length is 13 residues. Written as DNA, the CDR3 is TGTGCCAGCAGCCTAGGTTCCTCCTACGAGCAGTACTTC. Its translation: CASSLGSSYEQYF.

The chain recombines TRBV19 with TRBJ1-2; D uncertain. Trimming cost V 3 bases and J 8 bases, with 16 bases left between them. The CDR3 sequence is 14 residues long. The germline gives CDR1 LNHDA, CDR2 SQIVND (reference sequence). The CDR3 DNA follows: TGTGCCAGTAGTATCGGGGAAGAGCACTGGGGCTACACCTTC. This encodes CASSIGEEHWGYTF.

This rearrangement joins TRBV6-1 to TRBJ2-1, with 8 bases fitting TRBD1. Germline V gene data show CDR1 as MNHNS and CDR2 as SASEGT. The V segment lost 7 bases and the J segment 9 bases; nucleotides outside the gene matches: 11. The CDR3 loop spans 14 amino acids. DNA for the CDR3: TGTGCCAGCAATCTACGGCCAGGGGGCTTTGAGCAGTTCTTC. It specifies CASNLRPGGFEQFF.

About this clonotype itself: A far larger clone differs by one base, so this is likely a read error. V is TRBV28 and J is TRBJ1-4, with unresolved D. The CDR3 is 15 residues long. Germline assignment: CDR1 MDHEN and CDR2 SYDVKM. The CDR3 is CASSLRGRNNSPPHF. The CDR3 bases are TGTGCCAGCAGTTTACGCGGGCGGAATAATTCACCCCCCCACTTT.

This clonotype was counted ten times or more. The CDR3 DNA follows: TGTGCCAGCAGCCAAGACGGCCCCTACAATGAGCAGTTCTTC. Protein product: CASSQDGPYNEQFF. The chain links TRBV3-1 to TRBJ2-1; D not certain. This CDR3 has 14 amino acids. V shed 0 bases and J shed 2 bases, with 5 bases lying between them. Germline CDR1 is LGHDT and CDR2 is YNNKEL (reference sequence).

This clonotype was picked up many times. V usage is TRBV6-5 and J usage is TRBJ2-7; 7 bases are a match to TRBD2. The trim removed 4 bases at V and 3 bases at J, leaving 6 bases unmatched. The CDR3 extends over 14 amino acids. In germline, CDR1 is MNHEY, CDR2 SVGAGI. The CDR3 bases are TGTGCCAGCAGTTCCGGGACTATCCTCTACGAGCAGTACTTC. Its protein product is CASSSGTILYEQYF.

This clonotype was counted at least ten times. This rearrangement joins TRBV3-1 to TRBJ2-1, with D perhaps TRBD2 (5 bases). The germline CDR1 and CDR2 sequences are LGHDT and YNNKEL (reference sequence). Trimming cost V 1 base and J 7 bases, with 5 bases left between them. The CDR3 has 12 amino acids. CDR3 in DNA: TGTGCCAGCAGCCAAGGACTAAATGAGCAGTTCTTC. Amino acid sequence: CASSQGLNEQFF.

This chain uses TRBV7-9 with TRBJ2-2; a weak D match, TRBD1 (6 bases). The CDR3 loop spans 16 amino acids. Germline assignment: CDR1 SEHNR and CDR2 FQNEAQ (reference sequence). Trimming removed 4 bases from V and 0 bases from J, with 12 bases in between. CDR3 amino acids: CASSSQGYSNTGELFF. Written as DNA, the CDR3 is TGTGCCAGCAGCTCGCAGGGGTATTCGAACACCGGGGAGCTGTTTTTT.

This clonotype was observed many times. The chain is built from TRBV5-5 and TRBJ2-6, with TRBD1 matching 7 bases. Germline CDR1 is SGHKS and CDR2 is YYEKEE (reference sequence). With 0 bases clipped from V and 3 bases from J, the junction kept 9 bases outside the gene matches. The CDR3 sequence is 18 residues long. CDR3 residues: CASSLALTTGVGANVLTF. Written as DNA, the CDR3 is TGTGCCAGCAGCTTGGCCCTAACTACAGGGGTTGGGGCCAACGTCCTGACTTTC.

The chain carries TRBV7-6 and TRBJ2-2, with 10 bases fitting TRBD1. J lost 3 bases, V lost 4 bases, and 2 bases had no gene match. CDR1 and CDR2 from the germline V gene are SGHVS and FNYEAQ. The CDR3 runs 15 residues. CDR3 sequence reads: CASSSGTGDTGELFF. The CDR3 DNA sequence: TGTGCCAGCAGCTCCGGGACAGGGGACACCGGGGAGCTGTTTTTT.

In its sample, this clonotype was seen many times. The chain is built from TRBV5-6 and TRBJ2-3; 8 bases agree with TRBD2. Germline V CDR1 and CDR2: SGHDT, YYEEEE. Trimming at V came to 4 bases and at J to 2 bases, leaving 9 bases not matched to a gene. This CDR3 comprises 16 residues. The CDR3 region is CASSAGLAIFTDTQYF. For the CDR3, the DNA is TGTGCCAGCAGCGCTGGACTAGCAATTTTCACAGATACGCAGTATTTT.

This clonotype was found many times. This chain links TRBV30 with TRBJ2-4; 11 nucleotides line up with TRBD1. V shed 1 base, J shed 3 bases, and the junction held 11 bases outside the gene matches. The CDR3 extends over 18 amino acids. Germline loops: CDR1 GTSNPN, CDR2 SVGIG (reference sequence). The CDR3 DNA reads TGTGCCTGGAGTGGGGGACAGGGGGTCCTAGGGGTCAAAAACATTCAGTACTTC. Translation gives CAWSGGQGVLGVKNIQYF.

This clonotype is medium-sized in the sample. The chain couples TRBV11-2 to TRBJ2-1, with a weak D call TRBD2 (5 bases). Germline-derived CDR1 and CDR2 are SGHAT and FQNNGV. This CDR3 contains 15 residues. Trimming pared 4 bases from V and 0 bases from J, leaving 10 bases between. The CDR3 DNA is TGTGCCAGCAGCTCCCGAGGGATCTCCTACAATGAGCAGTTCTTC. Residues: CASSSRGISYNEQFF.